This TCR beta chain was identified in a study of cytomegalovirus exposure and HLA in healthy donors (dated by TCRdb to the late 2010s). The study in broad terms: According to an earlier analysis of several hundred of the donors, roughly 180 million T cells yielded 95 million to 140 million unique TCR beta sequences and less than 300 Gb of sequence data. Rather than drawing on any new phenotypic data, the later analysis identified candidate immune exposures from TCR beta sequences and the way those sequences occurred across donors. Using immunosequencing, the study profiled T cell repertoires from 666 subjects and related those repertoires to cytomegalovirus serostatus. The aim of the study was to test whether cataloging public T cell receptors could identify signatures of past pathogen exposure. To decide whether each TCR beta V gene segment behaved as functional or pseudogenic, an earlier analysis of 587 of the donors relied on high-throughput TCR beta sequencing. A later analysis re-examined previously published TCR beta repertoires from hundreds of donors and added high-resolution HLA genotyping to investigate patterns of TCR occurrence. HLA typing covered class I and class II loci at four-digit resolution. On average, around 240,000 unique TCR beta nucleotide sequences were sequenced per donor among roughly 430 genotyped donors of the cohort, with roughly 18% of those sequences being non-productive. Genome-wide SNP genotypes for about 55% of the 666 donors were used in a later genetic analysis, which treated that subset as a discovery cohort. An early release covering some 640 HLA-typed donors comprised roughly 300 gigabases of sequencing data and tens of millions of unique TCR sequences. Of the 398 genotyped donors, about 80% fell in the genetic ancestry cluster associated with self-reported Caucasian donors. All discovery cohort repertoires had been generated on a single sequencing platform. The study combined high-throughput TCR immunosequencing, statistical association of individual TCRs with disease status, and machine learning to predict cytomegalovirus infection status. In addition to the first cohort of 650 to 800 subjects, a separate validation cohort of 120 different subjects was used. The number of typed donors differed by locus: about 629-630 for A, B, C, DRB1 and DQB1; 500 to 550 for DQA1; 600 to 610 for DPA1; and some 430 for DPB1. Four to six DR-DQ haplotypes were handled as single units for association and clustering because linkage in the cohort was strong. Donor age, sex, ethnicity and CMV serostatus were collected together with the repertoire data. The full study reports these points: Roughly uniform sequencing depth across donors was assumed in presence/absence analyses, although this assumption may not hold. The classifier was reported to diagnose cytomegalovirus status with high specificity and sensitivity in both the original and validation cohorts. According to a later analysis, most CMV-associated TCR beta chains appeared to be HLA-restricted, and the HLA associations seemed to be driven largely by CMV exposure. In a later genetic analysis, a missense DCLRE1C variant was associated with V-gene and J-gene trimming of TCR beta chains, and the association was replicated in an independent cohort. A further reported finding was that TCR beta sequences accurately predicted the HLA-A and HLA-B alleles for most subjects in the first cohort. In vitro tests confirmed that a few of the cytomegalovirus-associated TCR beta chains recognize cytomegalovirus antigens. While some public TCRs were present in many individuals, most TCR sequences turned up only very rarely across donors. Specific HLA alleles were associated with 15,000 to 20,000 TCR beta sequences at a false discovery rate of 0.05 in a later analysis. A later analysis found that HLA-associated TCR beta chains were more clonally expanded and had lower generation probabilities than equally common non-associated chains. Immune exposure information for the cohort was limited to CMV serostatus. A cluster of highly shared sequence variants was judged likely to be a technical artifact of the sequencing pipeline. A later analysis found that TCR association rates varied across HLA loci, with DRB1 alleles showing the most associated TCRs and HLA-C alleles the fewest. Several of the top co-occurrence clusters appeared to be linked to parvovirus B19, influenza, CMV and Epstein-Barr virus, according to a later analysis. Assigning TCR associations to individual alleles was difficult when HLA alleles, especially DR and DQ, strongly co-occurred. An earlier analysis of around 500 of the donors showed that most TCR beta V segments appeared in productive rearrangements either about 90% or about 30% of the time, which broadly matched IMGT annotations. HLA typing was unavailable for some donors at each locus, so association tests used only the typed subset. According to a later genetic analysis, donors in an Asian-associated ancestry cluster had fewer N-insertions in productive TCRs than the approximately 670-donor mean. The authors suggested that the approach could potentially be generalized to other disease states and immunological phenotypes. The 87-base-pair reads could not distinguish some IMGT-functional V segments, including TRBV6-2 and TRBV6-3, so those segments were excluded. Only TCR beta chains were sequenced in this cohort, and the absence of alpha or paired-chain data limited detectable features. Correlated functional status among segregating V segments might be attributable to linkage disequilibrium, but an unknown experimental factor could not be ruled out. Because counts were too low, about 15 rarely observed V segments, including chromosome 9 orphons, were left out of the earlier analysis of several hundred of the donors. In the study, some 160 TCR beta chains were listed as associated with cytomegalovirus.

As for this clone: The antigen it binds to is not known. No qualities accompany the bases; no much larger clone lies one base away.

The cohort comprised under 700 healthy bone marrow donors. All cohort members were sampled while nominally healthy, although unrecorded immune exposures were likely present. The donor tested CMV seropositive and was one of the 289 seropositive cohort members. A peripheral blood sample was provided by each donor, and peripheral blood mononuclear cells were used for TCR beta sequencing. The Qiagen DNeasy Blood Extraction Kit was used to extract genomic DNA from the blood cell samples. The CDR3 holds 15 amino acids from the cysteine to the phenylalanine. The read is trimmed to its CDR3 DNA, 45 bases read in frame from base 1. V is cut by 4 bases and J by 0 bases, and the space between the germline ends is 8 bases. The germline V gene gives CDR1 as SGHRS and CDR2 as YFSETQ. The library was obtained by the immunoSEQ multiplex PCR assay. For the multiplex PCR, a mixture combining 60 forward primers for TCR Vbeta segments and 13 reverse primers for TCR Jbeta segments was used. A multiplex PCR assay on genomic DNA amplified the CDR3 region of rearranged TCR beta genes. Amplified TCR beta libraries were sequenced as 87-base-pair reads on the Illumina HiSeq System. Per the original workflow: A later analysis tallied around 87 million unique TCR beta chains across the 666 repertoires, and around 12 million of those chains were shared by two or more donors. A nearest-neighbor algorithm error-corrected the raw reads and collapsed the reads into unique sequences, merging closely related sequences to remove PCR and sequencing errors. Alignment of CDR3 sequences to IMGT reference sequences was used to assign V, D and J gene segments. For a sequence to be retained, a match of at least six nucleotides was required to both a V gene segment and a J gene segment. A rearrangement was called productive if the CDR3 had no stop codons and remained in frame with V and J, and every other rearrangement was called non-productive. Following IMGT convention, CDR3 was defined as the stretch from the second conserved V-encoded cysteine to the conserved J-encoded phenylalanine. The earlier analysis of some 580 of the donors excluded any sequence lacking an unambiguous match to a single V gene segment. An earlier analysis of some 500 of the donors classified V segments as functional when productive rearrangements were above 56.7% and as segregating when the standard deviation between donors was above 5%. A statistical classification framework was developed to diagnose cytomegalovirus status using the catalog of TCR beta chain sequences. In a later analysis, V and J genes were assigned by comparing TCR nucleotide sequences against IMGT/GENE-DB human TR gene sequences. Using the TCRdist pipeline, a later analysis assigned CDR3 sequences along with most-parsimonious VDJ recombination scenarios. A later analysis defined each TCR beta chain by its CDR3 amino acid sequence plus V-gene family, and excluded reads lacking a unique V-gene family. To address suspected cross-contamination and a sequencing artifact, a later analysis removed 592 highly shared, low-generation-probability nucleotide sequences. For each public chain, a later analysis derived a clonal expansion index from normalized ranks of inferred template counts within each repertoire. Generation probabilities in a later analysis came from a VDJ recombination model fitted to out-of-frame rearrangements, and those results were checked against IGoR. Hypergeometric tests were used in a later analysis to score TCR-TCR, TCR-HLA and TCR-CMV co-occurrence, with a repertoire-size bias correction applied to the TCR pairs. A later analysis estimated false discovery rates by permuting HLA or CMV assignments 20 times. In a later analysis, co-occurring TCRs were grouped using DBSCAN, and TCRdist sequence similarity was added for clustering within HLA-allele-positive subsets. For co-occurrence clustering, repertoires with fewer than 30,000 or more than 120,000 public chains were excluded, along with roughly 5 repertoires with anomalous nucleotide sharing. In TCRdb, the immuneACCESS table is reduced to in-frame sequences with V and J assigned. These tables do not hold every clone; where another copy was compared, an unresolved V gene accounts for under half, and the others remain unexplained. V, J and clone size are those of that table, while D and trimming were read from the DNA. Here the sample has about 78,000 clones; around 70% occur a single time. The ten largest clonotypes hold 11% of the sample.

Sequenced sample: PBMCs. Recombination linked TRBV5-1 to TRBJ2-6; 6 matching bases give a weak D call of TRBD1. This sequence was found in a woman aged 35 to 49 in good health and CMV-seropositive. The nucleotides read TGCGCCAGCAGCAACAGGGCCTCTGGGGCCAACGTCCTGACTTTC. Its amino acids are CASSNRASGANVLTF.